This T cell receptor (beta chain) originates from a study of blood T cell repertoires in COVID-19. On the study more broadly: Donors in the United States, Italy and Spain gave samples during acute or convalescent COVID-19.

The length of the CDR3 is 14 residues. Looked up from germline, CDR1 is MGHRA and CDR2 is YSYEKL. Trimming took 8 bases from V and 6 from J, leaving 16 bases between them. TCRdb keeps only in-frame clones here, not all; method: immunoSEQ multiplex PCR. The profile shows tens of thousands of clones, 84% of them singletons. This clonotype was sampled from a man aged 45-60 years with acute or convalescent COVID-19. The specimen sequenced was peripheral blood. The V gene is TRBV4-1, the J gene TRBJ2-2; perhaps TRBD2 as D (6 bases). This CDR3 is CASGRDPASGELFF. The DNA of the CDR3 is TGCGCCAGCGGGCGGGACCCCGCCTCCGGGGAGCTGTTTTTT.